The sequence of this T cell receptor beta chain was determined in a study of T cell repertoires in cytomegalovirus infection. Looking at the study overall: Through public TCR beta signatures, both CMV infection and matching HLA type were indicated.

TCRdb called the reads again in MiXCR, with one record for every CDR3 protein. The repertoire holds some 450,000 distinct CDR3 sequences, with 25% to 40% as singletons. Notes on the study in general: Ex vivo responses were dominated by HLA-C-restricted CMV-specific TCR beta clonotypes. Summed frequency of public TCR beta families distinguished CMV carriers with the relevant HLA.

The CDR3 covers 15 residues. Per germline, CDR1 ENHRY and CDR2 SYGVKD. V trimming: 6 bases; J trimming: 2 bases; junction bases outside the gene matches: 7. Details on this clonotype: The antigen is not known.

The TCR was taken from a human donor in good health (CMV status not recorded). Some clones in this sample may be carry-over from other donors' samples. The material sequenced was PBMCs. The chain recombines TRBV10-3 with TRBJ1-1; 9 positions agree with TRBD1. The CDR3 protein is CAIRDDRGFNTEAFF. DNA for the CDR3: TGTGCCATCAGGGACGACAGGGGGTTCAACACTGAAGCTTTCTTT.